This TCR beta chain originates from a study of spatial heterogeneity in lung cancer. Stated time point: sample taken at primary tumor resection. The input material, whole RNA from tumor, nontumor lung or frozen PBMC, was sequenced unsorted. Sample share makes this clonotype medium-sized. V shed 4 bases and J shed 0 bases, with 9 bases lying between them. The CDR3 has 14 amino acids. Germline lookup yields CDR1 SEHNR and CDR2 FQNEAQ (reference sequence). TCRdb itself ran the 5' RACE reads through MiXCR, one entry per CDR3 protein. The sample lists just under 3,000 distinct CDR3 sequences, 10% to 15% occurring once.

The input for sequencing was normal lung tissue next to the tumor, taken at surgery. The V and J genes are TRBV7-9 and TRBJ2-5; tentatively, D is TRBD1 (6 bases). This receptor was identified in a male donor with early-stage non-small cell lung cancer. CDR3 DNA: TGTGCCAGCAGCTCCCGGGACAACCAAGAGACCCAGTACTTC. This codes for CASSSRDNQETQYF.